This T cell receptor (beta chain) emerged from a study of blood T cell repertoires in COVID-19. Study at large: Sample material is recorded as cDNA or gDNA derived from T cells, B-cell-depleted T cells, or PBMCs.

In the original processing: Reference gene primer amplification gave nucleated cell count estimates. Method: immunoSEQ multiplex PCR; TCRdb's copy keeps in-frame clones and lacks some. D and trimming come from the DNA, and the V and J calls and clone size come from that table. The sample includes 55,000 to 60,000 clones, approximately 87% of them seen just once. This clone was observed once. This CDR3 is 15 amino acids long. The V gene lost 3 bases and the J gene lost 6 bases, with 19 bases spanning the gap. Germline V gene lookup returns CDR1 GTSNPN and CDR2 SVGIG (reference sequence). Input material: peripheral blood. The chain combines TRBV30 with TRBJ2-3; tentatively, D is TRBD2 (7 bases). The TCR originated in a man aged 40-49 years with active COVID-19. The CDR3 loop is CAWRTRGGGWDTQYF. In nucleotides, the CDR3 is TGTGCCTGGAGGACCAGAGGGGGAGGGTGGGATACGCAGTATTTT.